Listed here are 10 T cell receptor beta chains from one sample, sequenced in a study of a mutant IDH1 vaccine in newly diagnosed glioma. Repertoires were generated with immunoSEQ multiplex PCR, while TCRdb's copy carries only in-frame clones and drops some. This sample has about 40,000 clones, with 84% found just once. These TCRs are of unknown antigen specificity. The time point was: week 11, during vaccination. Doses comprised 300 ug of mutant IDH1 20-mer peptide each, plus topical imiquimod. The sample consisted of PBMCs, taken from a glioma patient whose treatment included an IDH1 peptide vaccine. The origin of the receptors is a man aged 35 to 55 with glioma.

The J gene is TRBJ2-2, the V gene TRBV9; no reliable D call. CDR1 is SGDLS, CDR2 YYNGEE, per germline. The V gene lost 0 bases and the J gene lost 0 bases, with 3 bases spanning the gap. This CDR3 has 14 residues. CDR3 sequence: CASSVGTNTGELFF. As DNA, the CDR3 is TGTGCCAGCAGCGTAGGGACGAACACCGGGGAGCTGTTTTTT.

The DNA for the CDR3 is TGTGCCAGTAGTATAGGGGAGCGGACTGAAGCTTTCTTT. Translated: CASSIGERTEAFF. This chain links TRBV19 with TRBJ1-1, with no clear D. CDR3 length equals 13 residues. V was shortened by 1 base and J by 5 bases, with 8 bases between the two germline ends. Germline V CDR1 and CDR2: LNHDA, SQIVND (reference sequence).

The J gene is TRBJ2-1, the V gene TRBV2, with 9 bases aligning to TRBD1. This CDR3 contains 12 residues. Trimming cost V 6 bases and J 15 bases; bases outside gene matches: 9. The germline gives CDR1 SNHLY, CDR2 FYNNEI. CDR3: CASSRGQGGRFF. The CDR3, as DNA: TGTGCCAGCAGCCGGGGACAGGGTGGGAGGTTCTTC.

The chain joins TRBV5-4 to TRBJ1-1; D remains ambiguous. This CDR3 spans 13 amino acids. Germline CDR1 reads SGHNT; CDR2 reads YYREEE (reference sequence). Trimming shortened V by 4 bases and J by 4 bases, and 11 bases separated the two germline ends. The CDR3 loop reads CASSPRWPTEAFF. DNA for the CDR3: TGTGCCAGCAGCCCACGATGGCCCACTGAAGCTTTCTTT.

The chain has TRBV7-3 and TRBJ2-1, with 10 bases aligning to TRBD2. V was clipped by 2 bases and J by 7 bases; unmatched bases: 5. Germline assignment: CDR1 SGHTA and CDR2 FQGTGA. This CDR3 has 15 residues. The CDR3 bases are TGTGCCAGCAGCTTACTAGCGGGAGTATCGAATGAGCAGTTCTTC. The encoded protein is CASSLLAGVSNEQFF.

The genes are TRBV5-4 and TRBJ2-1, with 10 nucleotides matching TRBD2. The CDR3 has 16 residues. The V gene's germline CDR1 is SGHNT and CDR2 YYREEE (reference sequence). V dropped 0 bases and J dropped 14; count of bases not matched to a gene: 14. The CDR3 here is CASSLARASGRREEFF. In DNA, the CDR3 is TGTGCCAGCAGCTTGGCTCGGGCTAGCGGGAGAAGGGAGGAGTTCTTC.

CDR3 sequence (DNA): TGCAGTGCTGGGGGGGATGGCTACACCTTC. It is translated as CSAGGDGYTF. This sequence joins TRBV20-1 and TRBJ1-2, with a tentative D call TRBD1 (5 bases). The germline V gene encodes CDR1 DFQATT and CDR2 SNEGSKA (reference sequence). V lost 5 bases, J lost 6 bases, and 7 bases lay in between. The CDR3 loop spans 10 amino acids.

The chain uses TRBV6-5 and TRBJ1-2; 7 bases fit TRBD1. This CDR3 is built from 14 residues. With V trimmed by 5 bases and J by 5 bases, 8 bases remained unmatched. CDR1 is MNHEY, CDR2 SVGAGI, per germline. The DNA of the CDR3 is TGTGCCAGCAGTAGGACAGGCTATGGGTATGGCTACACCTTC. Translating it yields CASSRTGYGYGYTF.

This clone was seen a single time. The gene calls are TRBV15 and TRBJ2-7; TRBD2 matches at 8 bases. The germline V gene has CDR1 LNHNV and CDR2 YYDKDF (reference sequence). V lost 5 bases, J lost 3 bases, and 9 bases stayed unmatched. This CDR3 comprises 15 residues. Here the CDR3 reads CATSSAREANYEQYF. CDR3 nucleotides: TGTGCCACCAGCTCAGCGCGGGAGGCGAACTACGAGCAGTACTTC.

CDR3 region: CASSVSGAFF. DNA of the CDR3: TGCGCCAGCAGTGTATCGGGAGCTTTCTTT. The chain joins TRBV10-1 to TRBJ1-1; D is unresolved. CDR3 length equals 10 residues. Germline CDR1 and CDR2: WNHNN and SYGVQD (reference sequence). V was trimmed by 4 bases and J by 10 bases, leaving 7 bases between them.